This passage covers 26 T cell receptor beta chains from one sample sequenced in a study of cytomegalovirus exposure and HLA in healthy donors. PCR amplification relied on 60 Vbeta primers (plus 13 Jbeta primers). Produced via immunoSEQ multiplex PCR; TCRdb's table is partial and in-frame only. The table includes about 180,000 clones, over 70% detected once. The sequenced material came from PBMCs. Receptors were obtained from a woman aged 45 to 65 in good health and CMV-seropositive.

This chain uses TRBV19 with TRBJ2-7, with a tentative D call TRBD1 (5 bases). Germline V CDR1 and CDR2: LNHDA, SQIVND (reference sequence). This CDR3 is 13 amino acids long. Trimming took off 2 bases at V and 3 bases at J, with 8 bases between the two ends. This CDR3 is CASSITGSYEQYF. The CDR3 region has the DNA TGTGCCAGTAGTATAACAGGCAGCTACGAGCAGTACTTC. Variable domain in full (rest from reference TRBV19 and TRBJ2-7): DGGITQSPKYLFRKEGQNVTLSCEQNLNHDAMYWYRQDPGQGLRLIYYSQIVNDFQKGDIAEGYSVSREKKESFPLTVTSAQKNPTAFYLCASSITGSYEQYFGPGTRLTVT.

This clone was picked up one time. The rearrangement joins TRBV27 to TRBJ1-2; 9 nucleotides match TRBD1. CDR3 length: 16 amino acids. Germline V gene sequence: CDR1 MNHEY, CDR2 SMNVEV (reference sequence). J gave up 7 bases and V 3 bases, and 12 bases lay outside the gene matches. The chain's CDR3 is CASSLSGTGPQGGYTF. CDR3 coding DNA: TGTGCCAGCAGTTTGTCCGGGACAGGGCCCCAAGGTGGCTACACCTTC.

V and J are TRBV7-2 and TRBJ2-7; TRBD2 matches at 8 bases. The CDR3 sequence is 15 residues long. V shed 5 bases, J shed 0 bases, and the junction held 6 bases outside the gene matches. Per the germline V gene, CDR1 is SGHTA and CDR2 is FQGNSA. CDR3 DNA: TGTGCCAGCAGCCTCACTAGCGGAAACTCCTACGAGCAGTACTTC. Its protein is CASSLTSGNSYEQYF. The entire variable domain, with the rest obtained from reference TRBV7-2 and TRBJ2-7, is as follows: GAGVSQSPSNKVTEKGKDVELRCDPISGHTALYWYRQSLGQGLEFLIYFQGNSAPDKSGLPSDRFSAERTGGSVSTLTIQRTQQEDSAVYLCASSLTSGNSYEQYFGPGTRLTVT.

The chain is built from TRBV6-5 and TRBJ1-5; D gene ambiguous. The CDR3 is 13 residues long. V shed 0 bases and J shed 7 bases, with 7 bases lying between them. Per the germline V gene, CDR1 is MNHEY and CDR2 is SVGAGI. The CDR3 coding sequence is TGTGCCAGCAGTTACTCAGCAAGACAGCCCCAGCATTTT. Translated, it gives CASSYSARQPQHF.

The chain combines TRBV28 with TRBJ2-7; D is unresolved. CDR3 length: 13 amino acids. Germline V gives CDR1 MDHEN, CDR2 SYDVKM. V was cut by 8 bases and J by 3 bases, with 14 bases left in between. CDR3 region: CASLSGISYEQYF. The CDR3 DNA reads as TGTGCCAGCCTCTCGGGTATCAGCTACGAGCAGTACTTC.

The rearrangement uses TRBV7-6 and TRBJ2-2; D remains unclear. Trimming removed 3 bases from V and 4 bases from J, with 9 bases in between. In germline, CDR1 is SGHVS, CDR2 FNYEAQ. CDR3 size: 14 residues. This CDR3 is CASSLGPSTGELFF. The CDR3, as DNA: TGTGCCAGCAGCTTGGGCCCCTCCACCGGGGAGCTGTTTTTT.

The V gene is TRBV19, the J gene TRBJ1-4; no clear D. V was shortened by 3 bases and J by 6 bases, with 8 bases between the two germline ends. Germline V CDR1 and CDR2: LNHDA, SQIVND (reference sequence). The CDR3 covers 13 residues. The CDR3 DNA sequence: TGTGCCAGTAGTATGAGCCGGGATGAAAAACTGTTTTTT. Translated, it gives CASSMSRDEKLFF.

This clone was observed once. The chain has TRBV9 and TRBJ2-5, with D perhaps TRBD2 (6 bases). Trimming pared 3 bases from V and 5 bases from J, leaving 17 bases between. Germline CDR1 and CDR2: SGDLS and YYNGEE. The CDR3 has 15 residues. The CDR3 coding sequence is TGTGCCAGCAGCGCGCGGGAATCCCGAGTGGAGACCCAGTACTTC. Amino acid sequence: CASSARESRVETQYF.

The V and J genes are TRBV4-1 and TRBJ1-2; tentative D call: TRBD1 (5 bases). Trimming removed 1 base at V and 8 bases at J, with 23 bases between. The CDR3 sequence is 17 residues long. Germline CDR1 MGHRA, CDR2 YSYEKL. Here the CDR3 reads CASSQGSGGGRTGGYTF. As DNA, the CDR3 is TGCGCCAGCAGCCAAGGATCTGGGGGAGGCCGAACTGGGGGCTACACCTTC.

This clone appeared a few times. This sequence joins TRBV9 and TRBJ1-1; perhaps TRBD1 as D (5 bases). The V gene's germline CDR1 is SGDLS and CDR2 YYNGEE. V lost 1 base to trimming and J lost 5 bases, with 12 bases between them. CDR3 length: 14 residues. The chain's CDR3 is CASSVQGRSTEAFF. DNA of the CDR3: TGTGCCAGCAGCGTACAGGGAAGAAGTACTGAAGCTTTCTTT.

This clone was picked up a small number of times. The CDR3 region is CASTPLAGGSYNEQFF. In DNA, the CDR3 is TGTGCCAGCACCCCATTAGCGGGAGGTTCATACAATGAGCAGTTCTTC. The chain has TRBV28 and TRBJ2-1, with TRBD2 matching 10 bases. The CDR3 extends over 16 amino acids. Germline assignment: CDR1 MDHEN and CDR2 SYDVKM. V lost 7 bases and J lost 4; bases outside the gene matches: 10. The whole variable domain, filled in from reference TRBV28 and TRBJ2-1, reads DVKVTQSSRYLVKRTGEKVFLECVQDMDHENMFWYRQDPGLGLRLIYFSYDVKMKEKGDIPEGYSVSREKKERFSLILESASTNQTSMYLCASTPLAGGSYNEQFFGPGTRLTVL.

The DNA of the CDR3 is TGCAGCGTTACGGCAGGGGCGGGCGGAGAGCAGTTCTTC. Its translation is CSVTAGAGGEQFF. The gene calls are TRBV29-1 and TRBJ2-1; a possible D gene is TRBD1 (6 bases). The V end was cut by 5 bases, the J end by 10 bases, with 18 bases between. Germline V gene lookup returns CDR1 SQVTM and CDR2 ANQGSEA. This CDR3 has 13 residues.

This chain links TRBV11-2 with TRBJ2-7, with TRBD2 identical over 8 bases. The CDR3 contains 14 residues. Germline values: CDR1 SGHAT, CDR2 FQNNGV. The trim removed 4 bases at V and 3 bases at J, leaving 5 bases unmatched. The chain's CDR3 is CASSSQRESYEQYF. DNA for the CDR3: TGTGCCAGCAGCTCTCAGCGGGAGAGCTACGAGCAGTACTTC.

V is TRBV6-1 and J is TRBJ2-3, with 7 bases that match TRBD1. This CDR3 is built from 13 residues. Germline-derived CDR1 and CDR2 are MNHNS and SASEGT. V was pared by 5 bases and J by 8 bases, with 7 bases of the junction left unmatched. CDR3 amino acids: CASSTDREGTQYF. Written as DNA, the CDR3 is TGTGCCAGCAGTACAGACAGGGAAGGTACGCAGTATTTT.

J is TRBJ2-5 and V is TRBV5-1; the match to TRBD2 covers 9 bases. V was clipped by 6 bases and J by 5 bases; unmatched bases: 14. CDR3 size: 16 residues. Germline CDR1 SGHRS, CDR2 YFSETQ. The CDR3 spells CASTPEAGGRGETQYF. The CDR3 DNA is TGCGCCAGCACCCCTGAAGCGGGGGGCCGGGGGGAGACCCAGTACTTC.

The chain links TRBV11-3 to TRBJ2-1; D not certain. Germline V lookup: CDR1 SGHNT, CDR2 YENEEA. V was cut by 7 bases and J by 14 bases, with 15 bases left in between. This CDR3 comprises 11 residues. This chain's CDR3 is CASTMGRKEFF. CDR3 nucleotide sequence: TGTGCCAGCACTATGGGCAGGAAAGAGTTCTTC.

This sequence joins TRBV5-1 and TRBJ2-2; D may be TRBD2 (5 bases). Germline V gene lookup returns CDR1 SGHRS and CDR2 YFSETQ. Trimming stripped 4 bases from V and 4 bases from J, with 14 bases between. CDR3 length equals 15 residues. The CDR3 bases are TGCGCCAGCAGCAAACTCAACGGAGGCACCGGGGAGCTGTTTTTT. The encoded protein is CASSKLNGGTGELFF.

The DNA of the CDR3 is TGCGCCAGCAGCACTCAGGGGGGGAACACTGAAGCTTTCTTT. Translated: CASSTQGGNTEAFF. The chain carries TRBV5-1 and TRBJ1-1; 7 positions agree with TRBD1. The CDR3 is 14 residues long. The germline CDR1 and CDR2 sequences are SGHRS and YFSETQ. Trimming took 4 bases from V and 1 from J; bases not matched to a gene: 4.

The V and J genes are TRBV5-1 and TRBJ2-5; TRBD2 might be the D (5 bases). The CDR3 runs 14 residues. CDR1 SGHRS and CDR2 YFSETQ come from the germline V gene. V shed 0 bases and J shed 4 bases, with 10 bases lying between them. CDR3 sequence reads: CASSLEEVGETQYF. CDR3 sequence (DNA): TGCGCCAGCAGCTTGGAGGAGGTTGGAGAGACCCAGTACTTC.

V gene TRBV6-1 combines with J gene TRBJ1-2; no firm D call. The V gene's germline CDR1 is MNHNS and CDR2 SASEGT. V was shortened by 5 bases and J by 3 bases, with 7 bases between the two germline ends. The CDR3 contains 12 residues. The DNA of the CDR3 is TGTGCCAGCAGTTATACGGACTATGGCTACACCTTC. Protein product: CASSYTDYGYTF.

The chain is built from TRBV7-3 and TRBJ1-1, with D possibly TRBD1 on 6 matching bases. The V and J ends lost 5 bases and 1 base respectively, with 8 bases between them. CDR1 is SGHTA, CDR2 FQGTGA, per germline. The length of the CDR3 is 13 residues. The CDR3 loop is CASSPGQNTEAFF. Here the CDR3 DNA reads TGTGCCAGCAGCCCGGGACAGAACACTGAAGCTTTCTTT.

The chain employs TRBV5-1 and TRBJ2-5, with 10 bases fitting TRBD1. The CDR3 loop spans 15 amino acids. The ends lost 3 bases at V and 7 bases at J; junction bases unmatched: 9. Germline lookup yields CDR1 SGHRS and CDR2 YFSETQ. The CDR3: CASSSAGQGVGTQYF. The CDR3 DNA reads TGCGCCAGCAGCTCTGCCGGACAGGGGGTTGGGACCCAGTACTTC. The full variable domain, rest sourced from reference TRBV5-1 and TRBJ2-5, is KAGVTQTPRYLIKTRGQQVTLSCSPISGHRSVSWYQQTPGQGLQFLFEYFSETQRNKGNFPGRFSGRQFSNSRSEMNVSTLELGDSALYLCASSSAGQGVGTQYFGPGTRLLVL.

The rearrangement joins TRBV2 to TRBJ2-7, with 10 bases lining up with TRBD1. Trimming removed 5 bases from V and 2 bases from J; junction bases left unmatched: 3. Germline CDR1 reads SNHLY; CDR2 reads FYNNEI. The CDR3 covers 14 residues. The CDR3 loop is CASSLDRGAYEQYF. CDR3 nucleotides: TGTGCCAGCAGTCTGGACAGGGGGGCCTACGAGCAGTACTTC.

V is TRBV7-2 and J is TRBJ1-5, with 10 bases matching TRBD1. CDR1 is SGHTA and CDR2 is FQGNSA in the germline V gene. V trimming: 4 bases; J trimming: 2 bases; junction bases outside the gene matches: 5. The CDR3 loop spans 16 amino acids. CDR3 nucleotides: TGTGCCAGCAGCTCAGGGACAGGGGTGGGCAATCAGCCCCAGCATTTT. It encodes CASSSGTGVGNQPQHF.

This sequence joins TRBV2 and TRBJ1-6; a weak D match, TRBD1 (6 bases). Germline lookup yields CDR1 SNHLY and CDR2 FYNNEI. The CDR3 has 16 amino acids. The V end lost 6 bases, the J end lost 3 bases, and 15 bases lay between the germline ends. CDR3 in amino acids: CASRPTGIDYNSPLHF. The CDR3 region has the DNA TGTGCCAGCAGGCCGACAGGAATCGACTATAATTCACCCCTCCACTTT. The entire variable domain, with the rest obtained from reference TRBV2 and TRBJ1-6, is as follows: EPEVTQTPSHQVTQMGQEVILRCVPISNHLYFYWYRQILGQKVEFLVSFYNNEISEKSEIFDDQFSVERPDGSNFTLKIRSTKLEDSAMYFCASRPTGIDYNSPLHFGNGTRLTVT.

V usage is TRBV6-4 and J usage is TRBJ2-2, with D possibly matching TRBD1 (7 bases). Trimming cost V 5 bases and J 7 bases, with 20 bases left between them. This CDR3 contains 16 residues. Germline V gene data show CDR1 as MRHNA and CDR2 as SNTAGT. The CDR3: CASSLRQGGGNGELFF. The DNA for the CDR3 is TGTGCCAGCAGTCTTCGACAGGGAGGAGGAAACGGGGAGCTGTTTTTT.